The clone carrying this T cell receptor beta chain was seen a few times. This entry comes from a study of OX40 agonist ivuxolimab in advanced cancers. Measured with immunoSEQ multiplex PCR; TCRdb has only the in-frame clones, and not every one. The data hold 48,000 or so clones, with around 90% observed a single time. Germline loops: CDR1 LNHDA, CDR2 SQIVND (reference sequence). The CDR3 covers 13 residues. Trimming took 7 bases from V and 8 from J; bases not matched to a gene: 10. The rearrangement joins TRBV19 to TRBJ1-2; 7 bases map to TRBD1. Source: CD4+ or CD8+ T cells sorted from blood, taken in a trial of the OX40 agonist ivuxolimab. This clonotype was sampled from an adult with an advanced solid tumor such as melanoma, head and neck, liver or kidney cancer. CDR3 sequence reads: CASTRGTAGGYTF. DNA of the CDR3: TGTGCCAGTACCCGCGGGACAGCGGGGGGCTACACCTTC.